This T cell receptor beta chain originates from a study of cytomegalovirus exposure and HLA in healthy donors. Study-level points and caveats: As immune exposure information, only CMV serostatus was available. Roughly uniform sequencing depth across donors was assumed, possibly incorrectly. It was in a later analysis that TCR association rates were seen to vary by HLA locus, highest for DRB1 and lowest for HLA-C.

PCR involved 60 Vbeta and 13 Jbeta primers. The method was immunoSEQ multiplex PCR; TCRdb's version includes in-frame clones alone and lacks a portion of them. Of around 180,000 clones listed, roughly 74% are singletons. Regarding this clone: Its antigen is unknown.

Germline values: CDR1 MDHEN, CDR2 SYDVKM. The V end was cut by 4 bases, the J end by 4 bases, with 16 bases between. The CDR3 extends over 15 amino acids. Material for sequencing was PBMCs. V usage is TRBV28 and J usage is TRBJ1-1, with D unclear. The sequence derives from a woman younger than 45 in good health and CMV-seropositive. This chain's CDR3 is CASSSPGSRGTEAFF. CDR3 sequence (DNA): TGTGCCAGCAGTTCCCCGGGGTCGAGAGGCACTGAAGCTTTCTTT.